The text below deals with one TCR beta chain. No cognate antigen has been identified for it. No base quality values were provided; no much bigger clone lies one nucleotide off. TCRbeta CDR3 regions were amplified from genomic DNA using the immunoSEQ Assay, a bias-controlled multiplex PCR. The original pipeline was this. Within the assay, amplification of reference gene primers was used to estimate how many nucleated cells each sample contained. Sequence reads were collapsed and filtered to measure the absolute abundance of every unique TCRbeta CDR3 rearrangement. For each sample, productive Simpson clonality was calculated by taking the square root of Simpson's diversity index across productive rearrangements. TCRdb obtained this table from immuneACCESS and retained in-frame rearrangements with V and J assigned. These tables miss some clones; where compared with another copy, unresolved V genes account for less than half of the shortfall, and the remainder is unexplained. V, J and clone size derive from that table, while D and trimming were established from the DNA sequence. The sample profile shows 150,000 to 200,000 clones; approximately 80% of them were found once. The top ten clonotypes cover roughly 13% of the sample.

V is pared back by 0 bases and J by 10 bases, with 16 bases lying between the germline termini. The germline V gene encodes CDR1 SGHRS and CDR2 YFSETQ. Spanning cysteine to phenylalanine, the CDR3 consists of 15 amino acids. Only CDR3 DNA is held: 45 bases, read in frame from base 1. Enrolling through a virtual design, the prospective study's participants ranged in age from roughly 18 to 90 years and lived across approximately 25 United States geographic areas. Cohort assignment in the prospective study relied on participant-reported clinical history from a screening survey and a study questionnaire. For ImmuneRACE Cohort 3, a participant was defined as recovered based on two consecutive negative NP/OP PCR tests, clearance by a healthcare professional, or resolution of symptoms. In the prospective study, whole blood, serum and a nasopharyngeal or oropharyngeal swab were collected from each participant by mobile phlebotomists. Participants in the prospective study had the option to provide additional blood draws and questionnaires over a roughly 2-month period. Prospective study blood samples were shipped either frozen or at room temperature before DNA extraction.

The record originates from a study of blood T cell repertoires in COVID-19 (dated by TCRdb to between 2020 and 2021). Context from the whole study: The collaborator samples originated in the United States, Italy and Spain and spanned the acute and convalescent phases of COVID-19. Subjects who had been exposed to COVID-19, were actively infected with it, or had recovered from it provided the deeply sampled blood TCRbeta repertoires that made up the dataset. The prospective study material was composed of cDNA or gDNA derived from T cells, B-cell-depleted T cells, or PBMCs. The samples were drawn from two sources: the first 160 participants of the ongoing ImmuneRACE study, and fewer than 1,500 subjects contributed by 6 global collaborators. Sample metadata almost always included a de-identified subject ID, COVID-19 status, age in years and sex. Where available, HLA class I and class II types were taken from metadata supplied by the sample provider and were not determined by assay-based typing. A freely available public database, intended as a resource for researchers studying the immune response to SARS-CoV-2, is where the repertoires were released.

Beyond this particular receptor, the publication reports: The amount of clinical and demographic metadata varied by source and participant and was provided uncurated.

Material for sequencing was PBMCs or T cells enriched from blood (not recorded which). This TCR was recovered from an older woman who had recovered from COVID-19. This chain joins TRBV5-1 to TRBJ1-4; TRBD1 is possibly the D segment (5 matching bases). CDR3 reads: CASSLEWQGSRKLFF. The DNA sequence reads TGCGCCAGCAGCTTGGAGTGGCAGGGTTCCCGAAAACTGTTTTTT.